This is a list of T cell receptor beta chains from one sample in a study of tumor-infiltrating lymphocytes in primary liver carcinoma. MiXCR, applied by TCRdb to the multiplex PCR reads, yields one record per CDR3 protein. The data contain 310,000 or so distinct CDR3 sequences, 58% of them singletons. Input material: peripheral blood. These receptors originate from a woman aged 25 to 39 with primary liver carcinoma and hepatitis B virus infection. Both conserved end residues are part of each CDR3. The D gene is left open where the match is weak. A row's size may be missing; if present it is once, few, many or a size class.

len,d_gene,j_gene,abundance,v_gene,CDR3nt,CDR3aa
13,.,TRBJ1-2,.,TRBV5-6,TGTGCCAGCAGCCGTCAGGGCAACTATGGCTTCACCTTC,CASSRQGNYGFTF
14,TRBD2,TRBJ2-1,.,TRBV29-1,TGCAGCGTGGTAGCGGGGGACTCCTACAATGAGCAGTTCTTC,CSVVAGDSYNEQFF
15,.,TRBJ2-5,.,TRBV13,TGTGACAGCAGCTTGTCCCGGACGGACCAAGAGACCCAGTACTTC,CDSSLSRTDQETQYF
15,.,TRBJ1-2,.,TRBV6-1,TGTGCCAGCAGTGAGGGACCTAGCGCCGGCTATGGCTACACCTTC,CASSEGPSAGYGYTF
15,.,TRBJ2-1,few,TRBV6-2/TRBV6-3,TGTGCCAGCAGTTGCAGCATGGCATTCATCTCTGAGCAGTTCTTC,CASSCSMAFISEQFF
16,TRBD2,TRBJ2-3,few,TRBV4-2,TGTGCCAGCACCCGAACCGGCGGGAGTGGGGCGGATACGCAGTATTTT,CASTRTGGSGADTQYF
15,.,TRBJ1-1,many,TRBV4-2,TGTGCCAGCAGCCAAGACACCGGGAGGGGCACTGAAGCTTTCTTT,CASSQDTGRGTEAFF
14,.,TRBJ2-1,.,TRBV29-1,TGCAGTGTTGGTGCCTTCCGGATTAGCAATGAGCAGTTCTTC,CSVGAFRISNEQFF
12,.,TRBJ2-7,.,TRBV4-2,TGTGCCAGCAGCCAAGGATCTTACAAGCAGTACTTC,CASSQGSYKQYF
15,.,TRBJ2-1,few,TRBV6-1,TGTGCCAGCAGTGAAGGCGGAAGCTCCTACAATGAGCAGTTCTTC,CASSEGGSSYNEQFF
16,.,TRBJ2-7,.,TRBV6-1,TGTGCCAGCAGTGAAGATGGGGACGGGAGTCTCTACGGGCAGTACTTC,CASSEDGDGSLYGQYF
17,TRBD2,TRBJ2-1,.,TRBV4-3,TGCGCCAGCAGCTACCGAGAGGGACTAGCGGGAGTTAATGAGCAGTTCTTC,CASSYREGLAGVNEQFF
16,TRBD2,TRBJ2-5,.,TRBV29-1,TGCAGCGTTGAAAGGGCAGGCGGAGGAACGGGGGGGGCCCAGTACTTC,CSVERAGGGTGGAQYF
15,.,TRBJ2-7,few,TRBV5-6,TGTGCCAGCAGCCCACTGGGCGGAGAGGGATACGAGCAGTACTTC,CASSPLGGEGYEQYF
17,TRBD2,TRBJ2-3,few,TRBV11-2,TGTGCCAGCAGCTTAGCTGTCCCCGGGACTAAATTGGATACGCAGTATTTT,CASSLAVPGTKLDTQYF
12,.,TRBJ2-1,.,TRBV11-3,TGTGCCTGCAGGTTAGATCGGGCGAGACAGTTCTTC,CACRLDRARQFF
15,.,TRBJ2-7,.,TRBV12-3/TRBV12-4,TGTGCCGGCAGCTTCATAGTGGGAGATCCCTACGAGCAGTACTTC,CAGSFIVGDPYEQYF
15,.,TRBJ2-5,many,TRBV4-1,TGCGCCAGCAGCTTTCCCGCGGGCGGAAGAGAGACCCAGTACTTC,CASSFPAGGRETQYF
13,.,TRBJ1-2,few,TRBV7-9,TGTGCCAGCAGCTTAACGGCAGGCCAGGGCTACACCTTC,CASSLTAGQGYTF
15,.,TRBJ2-1,.,TRBV11-2,TGTGCCAGCAGCACTCCAGTGGGAGGACCCAATGAGCAGTTCTTC,CASSTPVGGPNEQFF
19,.,TRBJ2-3,.,TRBV11-2,TGTGCCAGCAGCTCCACCAGTGAATATGGGAGGTTTGACACATATACGCAGTATTTT,CASSSTSEYGRFDTYTQYF
16,TRBD2,TRBJ2-1,many,TRBV6-1,TGTGCCAGCAGAGGGACTAGCGGGAAAACCTACAATGAGCAGTTCTTC,CASRGTSGKTYNEQFF
11,.,TRBJ1-1,.,TRBV6-6,TGTGCCAGCAAATTGAACACTGAAGCTTTCTTT,CASKLNTEAFF
14,.,TRBJ2-7,.,TRBV28,TGTGCCAGCAGTTTTCTCGGACAAAGCTACGAGCAGTACTTC,CASSFLGQSYEQYF
13,.,TRBJ2-2,many,TRBV6-6,TGTGCCGGCACGAAGAGTTTTGCCGGGGAGCTGTTTTTT,CAGTKSFAGELFF
14,.,TRBJ1-1,.,TRBV14,TGTGCCAGCAGCCAAGCAGATTTGAACACTGAAGATTTCTTT,CASSQADLNTEDFF
14,.,TRBJ2-7,.,TRBV29-1,TGCAGCGTTGTTCTACCAGGAGGGGCCTACGAGGAGTACTTC,CSVVLPGGAYEEYF
11,.,TRBJ1-2,.,TRBV28,TGTGCCAGCGGTCACAGCTATGGCTACACCTTC,CASGHSYGYTF
14,.,TRBJ2-3,.,TRBV5-4,TGTGCCAGCAACCCGGGCCCGGGCACAGATACGCAGTATTTT,CASNPGPGTDTQYF
13,.,TRBJ2-3,.,TRBV11-2,TGTGCCAGCAGCTTTACCCGGTCTGATACGCAGTGTTTT,CASSFTRSDTQCF
13,.,TRBJ2-7,few,TRBV11-3,TGTGCCTGCAGCTTAATCGATGAGTCCGAGCAGTACTTC,CACSLIDESEQYF
15,.,TRBJ1-3,.,TRBV14,TGTGCCAGCAACCAAGTTGCGGTTTCTGGAAACACCATATATTTT,CASNQVAVSGNTIYF
15,.,TRBJ2-3,.,TRBV4-2,TGTGCCAGCGGCCCAGTAGGGGGGCGCACAGATACGCAGTATTTT,CASGPVGGRTDTQYF
13,.,TRBJ2-7,many,TRBV11-1,TGTGCCAGCAGCTTAGGACTAGAGGACGAGCAGTACTTC,CASSLGLEDEQYF
13,.,TRBJ2-2,few,TRBV28,TGTGCCAGCAGTCCCTTCGGGACCGGGGAGCTGTTTTTT,CASSPFGTGELFF